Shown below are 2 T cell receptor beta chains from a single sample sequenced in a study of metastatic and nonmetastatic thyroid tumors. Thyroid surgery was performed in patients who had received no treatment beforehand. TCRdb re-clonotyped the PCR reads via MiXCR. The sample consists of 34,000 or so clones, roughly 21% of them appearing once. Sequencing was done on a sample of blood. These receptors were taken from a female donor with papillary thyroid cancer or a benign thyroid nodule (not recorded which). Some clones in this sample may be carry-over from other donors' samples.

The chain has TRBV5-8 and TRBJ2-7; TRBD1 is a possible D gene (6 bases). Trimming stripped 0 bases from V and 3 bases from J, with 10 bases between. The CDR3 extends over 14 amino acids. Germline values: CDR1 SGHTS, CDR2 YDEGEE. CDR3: CASSLGGHGYEQYF. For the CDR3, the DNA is TGTGCCAGCAGCTTGGGGGGGCACGGCTACGAGCAGTACTTC.

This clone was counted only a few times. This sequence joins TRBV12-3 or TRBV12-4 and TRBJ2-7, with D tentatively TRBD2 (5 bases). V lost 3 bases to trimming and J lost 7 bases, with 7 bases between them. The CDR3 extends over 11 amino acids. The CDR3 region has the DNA TGTGCCAGCAGTTTTTCGGGGGAGCAGTACTTC. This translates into CASSFSGEQYF.